The 6 T cell receptor beta chains given below trace back to one sample, sequenced in a study of blood T cells in healthy people across ages. For the second PCR, which ran for 7 to 11 cycles, a sample-barcoded 5' primer and a J-beta primer mix were used. TCRdb passed the 5' RACE reads through MiXCR, listing each CDR3 protein once. Here the sample spans around 1.1 million distinct CDR3 sequences, approximately 38% being singletons. The sample consisted of blood. These TCRs come from a man aged 18-30 years in good health.

This clonotype has just a few counts. J is TRBJ2-3 and V is TRBV7-2, with D perhaps TRBD2 (6 bases). Trimming removed 5 bases at V and 6 bases at J, with 12 bases between. The CDR3 is 13 residues long. Germline V gene sequence: CDR1 SGHTA, CDR2 FQGNSA. This CDR3 is CASSTQRADTQYF. CDR3 bases: TGTGCCAGCAGCACCCAGCGGGCCGATACGCAGTATTTT.

The chain employs TRBV4-3 and TRBJ1-1; D call uncertain. This CDR3 spans 14 amino acids. Germline lookup yields CDR1 LGHNA and CDR2 YSLEER. V shed 2 bases and J shed 7 bases, with 14 bases lying between them. The CDR3 nucleotides are TGCGCCAGCAGCCAATATGATGAGACCAGTGAAGCTTTCTTT. It is translated as CASSQYDETSEAFF.

A few counts support this clonotype. This chain joins TRBV5-6 and TRBJ1-2, with D hard to call. Germline CDR1 SGHDT, CDR2 YYEEEE. The CDR3 length is 11 residues. Trimming shortened V by 4 bases and J by 6 bases, and 7 bases separated the two germline ends. The DNA for the CDR3 is TGTGCCAGCAGCACCAATCATGGCTACACCTTC. Amino acids: CASSTNHGYTF.

On this clonotype: This may stem from a read error, because a much larger clone lies one nucleotide away. This chain links TRBV10-2 with TRBJ2-7; possibly TRBD2 for D (5 bases). The CDR3 loop spans 13 amino acids. CDR1 and CDR2 from the germline V gene are WSHSY and SAAADI. The CDR3 coding sequence is TGCGCCAGCAGGGAGTCCGGGATCTACGAGCAGTACTTC. Translated, it gives CASRESGIYEQYF.

Ten or more counts support this clonotype. The rearrangement links TRBV12-3 or TRBV12-4 to TRBJ1-2, with a tentative D call TRBD1 (6 bases). The CDR3 is 12 residues long. V lost 8 bases, J lost 4 bases, and 11 bases lay in between. The CDR3 sequence is CASSQGLYGYTF. DNA of the CDR3: TGTGCCAGCTCACAGGGCCTCTATGGCTACACCTTC.

This sequence joins TRBV25-1 and TRBJ2-7, with D perhaps given as TRBD1 or TRBD2 (6 bases each). Per germline, CDR1 MGHDK and CDR2 SYGVNS. The CDR3 runs to 16 residues. V gave up 3 bases and J gave up 7 bases, with 22 bases separating them. The CDR3 reads CASSDRSDLQGREQYF. In nucleotides, the CDR3 is TGTGCCAGCAGTGATAGAAGTGACCTTCAGGGGAGGGAGCAGTACTTC.